This T cell receptor beta chain was captured by sequencing in a study of blood T cell repertoires in COVID-19. Germline-derived CDR1 and CDR2 are SGHTA and FQGNSA. V lost 6 bases and J lost 6; bases outside the gene matches: 15. The CDR3 extends over 17 amino acids. The assay was immunoSEQ multiplex PCR, and TCRdb's table has in-frame clones only and misses some. The sample consists of about 24,000 clones, roughly 89% of them appearing once. The TCR was taken from a human donor in a cohort sampled during active COVID-19. Sequencing used peripheral blood. The V call is TRBV7-2, the J call TRBJ2-1; 9 nucleotides match TRBD2. This CDR3 is CASSGFGLAGAANEQFF. The CDR3 DNA reads TGTGCCAGCAGTGGTTTTGGTTTAGCGGGAGCTGCCAATGAGCAGTTCTTC.